These 27 T cell receptor beta chains came from one sample sequenced in a study of shared clonotypes between healthy human individuals. Naive CD8 cells lacked CD45RO, underwent positive selection for CCR7 and left out terminally differentiated effector memory CD45RA+ cells. Sequencing was performed with immunoSEQ multiplex PCR; in TCRdb, only in-frame clones are kept and a portion is missing. This sample has hundreds of thousands of clones, with about 92% found just once. The sequenced sample consisted of naive CD8+ T cells sorted from blood. These receptors were collected from a man aged 25 to 45 in good health.

In this sample, this clone turned up once. The CDR3 bases are TGTGCCAGCGCCGTGGGGTCGGGATATTATGGCTACACCTTC. Protein: CASAVGSGYYGYTF. The chain has TRBV27 and TRBJ1-2; no definite D call. From germline, CDR1 is MNHEY and CDR2 SMNVEV (reference sequence). The CDR3 covers 14 residues. V lost 8 bases, J lost 5 bases, and 18 bases lay in between.

This clone was picked up one time. The chain has TRBV7-6 and TRBJ2-1; D remains unclear. The CDR3 consists of 13 residues. Trimming removed 1 base from V and 5 bases from J, with 6 bases in between. The germline CDR1 and CDR2 sequences are SGHVS and FNYEAQ. The CDR3: CASSLGLNNEQFF. The DNA of the CDR3 is TGTGCCAGCAGCTTAGGACTGAACAATGAGCAGTTCTTC.

The chain recombines TRBV5-1 with TRBJ1-2, with D maybe TRBD1 (6 bases). This CDR3 region has 15 residues. V dropped 0 bases and J dropped 2 bases, with 11 bases sitting between them. CDR1 is SGHRS and CDR2 is YFSETQ in the germline V gene. The CDR3 spells CASSLEQGTNYGYTF. The CDR3 DNA reads as TGCGCCAGCAGCTTGGAACAGGGAACAAACTATGGCTACACCTTC.

V gene TRBV7-8 combines with J gene TRBJ2-7, with D possibly being TRBD1 or TRBD2 (5 bases each). The V end lost 1 base, the J end lost 6 bases, and 10 bases lay between the germline ends. The CDR3 has 13 amino acids. The germline gives CDR1 SGHVS, CDR2 FQNEAQ. The CDR3 nucleotides read TGTGCCAGCAGCTTAGGAGGGGTCGGCGAGCAGTACTTC. Its translation: CASSLGGVGEQYF.

The V call is TRBV27, the J call TRBJ2-1; 12 positions agree with TRBD2. V gave up 3 bases and J gave up 2 bases; unmatched junction bases: 5. The germline V gene encodes CDR1 MNHEY and CDR2 SMNVEV (reference sequence). The CDR3 length is 17 residues. Written as DNA, the CDR3 is TGTGCCAGCAGTTTGTTGACTAGCGGGAGCCCCTACAATGAGCAGTTCTTC. This gives the protein CASSLLTSGSPYNEQFF.

The chain recombines TRBV27 with TRBJ1-2; the D gene is possibly TRBD1 (6 bases). The ends were cut back, 2 bases at V and 4 bases at J, with 8 bases in the middle. CDR3 length equals 13 residues. Germline CDR1 reads MNHEY; CDR2 reads SMNVEV (reference sequence). The CDR3 spells CASSLHRAYGYTF. The CDR3, as DNA: TGTGCCAGCAGTTTACACAGGGCCTATGGCTACACCTTC.

The chain is built from TRBV14 and TRBJ2-1; 8 bases line up with TRBD2. The CDR3 is made up of 16 amino acids. V lost 2 bases and J lost 7; bases outside the gene matches: 10. Germline V lookup: CDR1 SGHDN, CDR2 FVKESK. This chain's CDR3 is CASSQFTGGPGNEQFF. CDR3 nucleotide sequence: TGTGCCAGCAGCCAATTCACGGGAGGGCCTGGAAATGAGCAGTTCTTC.

The chain combines TRBV13 with TRBJ2-7; 11 nucleotides agree with TRBD2. Germline CDR1 and CDR2: PRHDT and FYEKMQ (reference sequence). V lost 4 bases, J lost 4 bases, and 3 bases stayed unmatched. This CDR3 has 14 residues. CDR3 sequence (DNA): TGTGCCAGCAGCTCGACTAGCGGGGAATACGAGCAGTACTTC. It encodes CASSSTSGEYEQYF.

The V call is TRBV19, the J call TRBJ1-1; D might be TRBD1 (6 bases). This CDR3 spans 17 amino acids. Germline CDR1 and CDR2: LNHDA and SQIVND (reference sequence). The V gene lost 4 bases and the J gene lost 1 base, with 19 bases spanning the gap. CDR3 region: CASSNRDTLSGNTEAFF. The CDR3 region has the DNA TGTGCCAGTAGTAACCGGGACACCCTGAGCGGGAACACTGAAGCTTTCTTT.

This chain uses TRBV10-3 with TRBJ2-7; D gene unclear. Germline CDR1 ENHRY, CDR2 SYGVKD. Trimming took off 10 bases at V and 2 bases at J, with 15 bases between the two ends. This CDR3 spans 13 amino acids. The CDR3 loop is CATRASDPYEQYF. Here the CDR3 DNA reads TGTGCCACCCGGGCGTCGGATCCCTACGAGCAGTACTTC.

The V call is TRBV6-5, the J call TRBJ2-2; D remains ambiguous. The ends were cut back, 7 bases at V and 7 bases at J, with 13 bases in the middle. This CDR3 is built from 13 residues. Germline loops: CDR1 MNHEY, CDR2 SVGAGI. In DNA, the CDR3 is TGTGCCAGCATTAAGTCTGGGGTCGGGGAGCTGTTTTTT. It yields the protein CASIKSGVGELFF.

The chain combines TRBV4-1 with TRBJ2-5; D is uncertain. Germline loops: CDR1 MGHRA, CDR2 YSYEKL. Trimming cost V 1 base and J 4 bases, with 13 bases left between them. This CDR3 region has 15 residues. DNA for the CDR3: TGCGCCAGCAGCCAAGTGTCAGGTTACGGAGAGACCCAGTACTTC. It is translated as CASSQVSGYGETQYF.

The chain carries TRBV11-3 and TRBJ2-7; 7 bases line up with TRBD1. Germline values: CDR1 SGHNT, CDR2 YENEEA. The CDR3 runs 13 residues. V dropped 1 base and J dropped 7; count of bases not matched to a gene: 4. CDR3 DNA sequence: TGTGCCAGCAGCTTAGCCCCGGACAGGGAGCAGTACTTC. Residues: CASSLAPDREQYF.

V gene TRBV9 combines with J gene TRBJ2-1, with 9 bases aligning to TRBD2. This CDR3 has 20 residues. In germline, CDR1 is SGDLS, CDR2 YYNGEE. V lost 0 bases to trimming and J lost 8 bases; unmatched junction nucleotides: 21. The DNA of the CDR3 is TGTGCCAGCAGCGTAGCCTCTTCGGGTAGCGGGAGATACGGGTTGGATGAGCAGTTCTTC. Amino acids: CASSVASSGSGRYGLDEQFF.

The chain has TRBV11-2 and TRBJ1-4; a possible D gene is TRBD1 (5 bases). The CDR3 length is 14 residues. Germline CDR1 SGHAT, CDR2 FQNNGV. V was pared by 4 bases and J by 4 bases, with 10 bases between. The chain's CDR3 is CASSSGLNNEKLFF. The CDR3 nucleotides read TGTGCCAGCAGCTCGGGACTCAATAATGAAAAACTGTTTTTT.

This chain connects TRBV4-1 to TRBJ1-3, with unresolved D. Germline lookup yields CDR1 MGHRA and CDR2 YSYEKL. The germline V and J ends were trimmed by 4 bases and 4 bases, with 8 bases remaining between them. The CDR3 is 13 amino acids. The CDR3 sequence is CASSPSAGNTIYF. CDR3 nucleotide sequence: TGCGCCAGCAGCCCATCGGCCGGAAACACCATATATTTT.

The V gene is TRBV6-5, the J gene TRBJ2-3; D is unresolved. Trimming took 7 bases from V and 6 from J, leaving 8 bases between them. Germline CDR1 MNHEY, CDR2 SVGAGI. This CDR3 spans 11 amino acids. CDR3 sequence reads: CASTMGDTQYF. The CDR3 DNA follows: TGTGCCAGCACCATGGGGGATACGCAGTATTTT.

The rearrangement joins TRBV28 to TRBJ1-1; maybe TRBD1 (5 bases). With 6 bases removed from V and 1 base from J, the gap between germline ends came to 27 bases. The CDR3 is made up of 19 amino acids. CDR1 is MDHEN and CDR2 is SYDVKM in the germline V gene. The CDR3 nucleotides read TGTGCCAGCAGAACCATAGGGACCGTATCCGGCTCATGGAACACTGAAGCTTTCTTT. Translated: CASRTIGTVSGSWNTEAFF.

Here the CDR3 reads CASSPWDRGYEQYF. CDR3 sequence (DNA): TGTGCCAGCAGCCCCTGGGACAGGGGCTACGAGCAGTACTTC. The chain links TRBV7-9 to TRBJ2-7, with 10 bases aligning to TRBD1. Germline lookup yields CDR1 SEHNR and CDR2 FQNEAQ (reference sequence). V shed 5 bases and J 3 bases; nucleotides not matched to a gene: 4. There are 14 residues in the CDR3.

This clone has more than one count but fewer than ten. The same CDR3 also results from other DNA sequences found in this sample. This sequence joins TRBV27 and TRBJ2-7; unclear D gene. The CDR3 runs 13 residues. Germline CDR1 MNHEY, CDR2 SMNVEV (reference sequence). V lost 2 bases and J 2 bases, leaving 7 bases between the germline ends. DNA of the CDR3: TGTGCCAGCAGTTTAGGCAGAACCTACGAGCAGTACTTC. Its protein is CASSLGRTYEQYF.

The V gene is TRBV2, the J gene TRBJ2-6; D is perhaps TRBD1 (6 bases). The CDR3 loop spans 16 amino acids. The ends were cut back, 5 bases at V and 2 bases at J, with 13 bases in the middle. The germline V gene has CDR1 SNHLY and CDR2 FYNNEI. DNA for the CDR3: TGTGCCAGCAGTTTCAGGGGTCGGGCTGGGGCCAACGTCCTGACTTTC. Its protein is CASSFRGRAGANVLTF. Using reference TRBV2 and TRBJ2-6 for the parts outside the CDR3, the full variable domain is EPEVTQTPSHQVTQMGQEVILRCVPISNHLYFYWYRQILGQKVEFLVSFYNNEISEKSEIFDDQFSVERPDGSNFTLKIRSTKLEDSAMYFCASSFRGRAGANVLTFGAGSRLTVL.

The chain uses TRBV5-1 and TRBJ2-6; D is undetermined. Germline CDR1 reads SGHRS; CDR2 reads YFSETQ. The length of the CDR3 is 10 residues. Deletions cut 8 bases from V and 13 bases from J, with 10 bases between. The CDR3 is CASGEYVLTF. The DNA for the CDR3 is TGCGCCAGTGGGGAATATGTCCTGACTTTC.

The chain couples TRBV7-9 to TRBJ2-1, with a possible D match to TRBD1 (6 bases). Trimming took 5 bases from V and 8 from J, leaving 16 bases between them. Germline V CDR1 and CDR2: SEHNR, FQNEAQ (reference sequence). This CDR3 is built from 14 residues. CDR3 region: CASSAYQGMDEQFF. The CDR3 nucleotides read TGTGCCAGCAGCGCCTACCAGGGGATGGATGAGCAGTTCTTC.

J is TRBJ1-2 and V is TRBV4-3; D perhaps matches TRBD1 (5 bases). Trimming took 4 bases from V and 4 from J, leaving 16 bases between them. CDR1 is LGHNA and CDR2 is YSLEER in the germline V gene. The CDR3 is 15 amino acids. The CDR3 reads CASSLSLGDGYGYTF. The DNA for the CDR3 is TGCGCCAGCAGCCTCAGTCTAGGGGATGGCTATGGCTACACCTTC.

The chain links TRBV6-6 to TRBJ1-1; D is possibly TRBD1 (5 bases). Germline V gives CDR1 MNHNY, CDR2 SVGAGI (reference sequence). This CDR3 contains 16 residues. V was pared by 0 bases and J by 4 bases, with 15 bases between. The CDR3 region is CASSYSGVGGITEAFF. For the CDR3, the DNA is TGTGCCAGCAGTTACTCGGGGGTCGGAGGGATCACTGAAGCTTTCTTT.

V usage is TRBV28 and J usage is TRBJ2-7; D is possibly TRBD1 (6 bases). This CDR3 comprises 16 residues. Between the trimmed V and J ends, which lost 6 bases and 0 bases, there was a span of 18 bases. Germline V gene sequence: CDR1 MDHEN, CDR2 SYDVKM. The CDR3 nucleotides are TGTGCCAGCAGACTTAATACAGGGACCCTCTCCTACGAGCAGTACTTC. Its protein product is CASRLNTGTLSYEQYF.

V and J are TRBV4-3 and TRBJ2-2; 10 nucleotides match TRBD2. Trimming at V came to 0 bases and at J to 4 bases, leaving 5 bases not matched to a gene. CDR1 and CDR2 (germline): LGHNA, YSLEER. The CDR3 runs 17 residues. The CDR3: CASSQDSGLASTGELFF. The CDR3 DNA reads TGCGCCAGCAGCCAAGACTCGGGACTAGCGAGCACCGGGGAGCTGTTTTTT.